Shown below are 14 T cell receptor beta chains from a single sample sequenced in a study of shared clonotypes between healthy human individuals. Sequencing used immunoSEQ multiplex PCR; TCRdb keeps in-frame clones, though not all of them. The sample yields hundreds of thousands of clones, approximately 95% seen once. Naivety among CD8 cells was defined by CD45RO negativity and positive CCR7 selection, thereby excluding terminally differentiated effector memory CD45RA+ cells. Material for sequencing was naive CD8+ T cells sorted from blood. These receptor sequences come from a woman in her 30s in good health.

CDR3 DNA: TGTGCCAGCAGCTTGGTCAGGGGGGGAGAGACCCAGTACTTC. Its protein product is CASSLVRGGETQYF. V usage is TRBV5-6 and J usage is TRBJ2-5, with D possibly being TRBD1 or TRBD2 (7 bases each). Germline V gives CDR1 SGHDT, CDR2 YYEEEE. This CDR3 is built from 14 residues. Trimming took off 0 bases at V and 4 bases at J, with 10 bases between the two ends. Variable domain in full (rest from reference TRBV5-6 and TRBJ2-5): DAGVTQSPTHLIKTRGQQVTLRCSPKSGHDTVSWYQQALGQGPQFIFQYYEEEERQRGNFPDRFSGHQFPNYSSELNVNALLLGDSALYLCASSLVRGGETQYFGPGTRLLVL.

The chain carries TRBV27 and TRBJ2-1; 9 bases are shared with TRBD1. CDR1 is MNHEY, CDR2 SMNVEV, per germline (reference sequence). V shed 5 bases and J 2 bases; nucleotides not matched to a gene: 4. This CDR3 region has 15 residues. The CDR3 is CASSQGQGPYNEQFF. Written as DNA, the CDR3 is TGTGCCAGCAGTCAGGGACAGGGTCCCTACAATGAGCAGTTCTTC.

The V gene is TRBV9, the J gene TRBJ1-1; D remains unclear. This CDR3 comprises 16 residues. Germline CDR1 SGDLS, CDR2 YYNGEE. The ends were cut back, 3 bases at V and 0 bases at J, with 15 bases in the middle. The CDR3 nucleotides are TGTGCCAGCAGCGCGCCCCCGTTGAGGATGAACACTGAAGCTTTCTTT. Translated: CASSAPPLRMNTEAFF.

This clone was counted once. The CDR3 spells CASSPGQGNGYTF. In nucleotides, the CDR3 is TGTGCCAGCAGTCCCGGACAGGGGAATGGCTACACCTTC. V is TRBV6-5 and J is TRBJ1-2; TRBD1 matches 9 bases. CDR3 length equals 13 residues. Germline trimming cut 5 bases from V and 6 bases from J; bases unmatched to any gene: 4. Germline lookup yields CDR1 MNHEY and CDR2 SVGAGI.

The CDR3 sequence is CASSAPGQGYYEQYF. In DNA form, the CDR3 reads TGTGCCAGCAGTGCTCCGGGACAGGGCTATTACGAGCAGTACTTC. The chain carries TRBV6-1 and TRBJ2-7; 9 bases are a match to TRBD1. The CDR3 length is 15 residues. The junction had 8 bases not matched to a gene; V was cut back by 4 bases and J by 4 bases. Germline V gives CDR1 MNHNS, CDR2 SASEGT.

The CDR3 DNA reads TGTGCCAGCAGCACGGACCTTGGTATTCGGGGCGATGGGGAAAAACTGTTTTTT. Encoded protein: CASSTDLGIRGDGEKLFF. The chain carries TRBV7-8 and TRBJ1-4, with a tentative D call TRBD1 (5 bases). Trimming pared 5 bases from V and 8 bases from J, leaving 27 bases between. The germline V gene encodes CDR1 SGHVS and CDR2 FQNEAQ. The CDR3 extends over 18 amino acids.

The CDR3 is CASRFSEWETQYF. The CDR3 coding sequence is TGTGCCAGCCGCTTTTCGGAGTGGGAGACCCAGTACTTC. The rearrangement uses TRBV6-1 and TRBJ2-5, with D unresolved. Germline V gene sequence: CDR1 MNHNS, CDR2 SASEGT. This CDR3 contains 13 residues. V gave up 8 bases and J gave up 5 bases, with 15 bases separating them.

The V gene is TRBV6-5, the J gene TRBJ2-1; D uncertain. This CDR3 is 12 amino acids long. In germline, CDR1 is MNHEY, CDR2 SVGAGI. Trimming cost V 0 bases and J 5 bases, with 2 bases left between them. This chain's CDR3 is CASSYSHNEQFF. The CDR3 region has the DNA TGTGCCAGCAGTTACTCTCACAATGAGCAGTTCTTC.

This clone was recorded once. The CDR3 DNA reads as TGCGCCAGCAGCCAAGAGGCACTTACCCCTAGCACAGATACGCAGTATTTT. Amino acid sequence: CASSQEALTPSTDTQYF. The chain uses TRBV4-1 and TRBJ2-3; no clear D. In germline, CDR1 is MGHRA, CDR2 YSYEKL. Trimming shortened V by 0 bases and J by 0 bases, and 13 bases separated the two germline ends. The length of the CDR3 is 17 residues.

The rearrangement uses TRBV16 and TRBJ1-4; D perhaps matches TRBD1 (6 bases). Trimming took 2 bases from V and 0 from J, leaving 7 bases between them. Per the germline V gene, CDR1 is KGHSY and CDR2 is FQNENV. This CDR3 contains 15 residues. CDR3 protein: CASSQRTATNEKLFF. The CDR3, as DNA: TGTGCCAGCAGCCAAAGGACAGCAACTAATGAAAAACTGTTTTTT.

The chain employs TRBV28 and TRBJ2-3; D uncertain. V was shortened by 1 base and J by 3 bases, with 11 bases between the two germline ends. The length of the CDR3 is 15 residues. The germline gives CDR1 MDHEN, CDR2 SYDVKM. This CDR3 is CASSLSRPTTDTQYF. For the CDR3, the DNA is TGTGCCAGCAGTTTATCCCGGCCTACGACAGATACGCAGTATTTT. Combining the CDR3 with reference TRBV28 and TRBJ2-3 gives the whole variable domain DVKVTQSSRYLVKRTGEKVFLECVQDMDHENMFWYRQDPGLGLRLIYFSYDVKMKEKGDIPEGYSVSREKKERFSLILESASTNQTSMYLCASSLSRPTTDTQYFGPGTRLTVL.

The gene calls are TRBV19 and TRBJ2-7; 12 nucleotides line up with TRBD2. CDR1 is LNHDA and CDR2 is SQIVND in the germline V gene (reference sequence). V gave up 1 base and J gave up 6 bases; unmatched junction bases: 4. The CDR3 contains 15 residues. This CDR3 is CASSIATSGRSEQYF. The CDR3 DNA reads TGTGCCAGTAGTATAGCGACTAGCGGGAGAAGCGAGCAGTACTTC.

This rearrangement joins TRBV2 to TRBJ2-5; perhaps TRBD2 as D (5 bases). This CDR3 is 12 amino acids long. V was pared by 8 bases and J by 5 bases, with 12 bases between. Germline CDR1 and CDR2: SNHLY and FYNNEI. The DNA for the CDR3 is TGTGCCAGCGGAGCTAGCTCGGAGACCCAGTACTTC. It is translated as CASGASSETQYF.

V gene TRBV28 combines with J gene TRBJ2-5; D is perhaps TRBD1 or TRBD2 (6 bases each). Judging by the DNA end, TRBJ2-7 fits better; the J call may be wrong. Per germline, CDR1 MDHEN and CDR2 SYDVKM. The CDR3 sequence is 14 residues long. The CDR3 sequence: CASSLTGGGDEQYF. Here the CDR3 DNA reads TGTGCCAGCAGTTTAACCGGGGGCGGGGACGAGCAGTACTTC.